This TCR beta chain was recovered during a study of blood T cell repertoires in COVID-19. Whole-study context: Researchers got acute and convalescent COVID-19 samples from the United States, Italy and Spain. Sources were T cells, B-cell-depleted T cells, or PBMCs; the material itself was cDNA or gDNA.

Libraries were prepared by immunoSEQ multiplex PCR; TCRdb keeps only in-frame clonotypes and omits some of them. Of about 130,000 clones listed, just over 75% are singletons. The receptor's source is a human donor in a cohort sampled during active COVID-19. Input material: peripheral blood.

CDR3 nucleotide sequence: TGTGCCAGCACCCCGGAGGCTGTTTCCTACGAGCAGTACTTC. It specifies CASTPEAVSYEQYF. The rearrangement joins TRBV28 to TRBJ2-7; tentatively, D is TRBD2 (5 bases). Trimming took 7 bases from V and 1 from J, leaving 14 bases between them. Germline CDR1 reads MDHEN; CDR2 reads SYDVKM. The CDR3 loop spans 14 amino acids.